These 7 T cell receptor beta chains were all obtained from the same sample, sequenced in a study of OX40 agonist ivuxolimab in advanced cancers. Produced via immunoSEQ multiplex PCR; TCRdb's table is partial and in-frame only. The data hold around 60,000 clones, with 85% to 90% observed a single time. Specimen: CD4+ or CD8+ T cells sorted from blood, collected in a trial of the OX40 agonist ivuxolimab. The origin of the receptors is an adult with an advanced solid tumor such as melanoma, head and neck, liver or kidney cancer.

V is TRBV29-1 and J is TRBJ1-1; 8 bases are a match to TRBD1. Losses at the gene ends were 4 bases for V and 5 bases for J; bases not matched to a gene: 6. Germline assignment: CDR1 SQVTM and CDR2 ANQGSEA. The CDR3 is 13 residues long. CDR3 sequence reads: CSVVDRVKTEAFF. The CDR3 DNA reads as TGCAGCGTTGTGGACAGGGTCAAGACTGAAGCTTTCTTT.

The chain employs TRBV28 and TRBJ1-4; a possible D gene is TRBD1 (6 bases). CDR3 length: 15 amino acids. CDR1 is MDHEN, CDR2 SYDVKM, per germline. Trimming stripped 5 bases from V and 3 bases from J, with 13 bases between. The CDR3 reads CASSLTGPPNEKLFF. The CDR3 region has the DNA TGTGCCAGCAGTCTCACAGGGCCGCCTAATGAAAAACTGTTTTTT.

This clone was recorded a few times. The chain employs TRBV6-1 and TRBJ1-5; D perhaps matches TRBD1 (6 bases). The V end was cut by 7 bases, the J end by 0 bases, with 13 bases between. The CDR3 is 15 amino acids. The germline V gene has CDR1 MNHNS and CDR2 SASEGT. The CDR3 nucleotides are TGTGCCAGCACGAGAAACAGGGATAGCAATCAGCCCCAGCATTTT. This sequence encodes CASTRNRDSNQPQHF.

The J gene is TRBJ2-3, the V gene TRBV7-9; D gene ambiguous. Trimming took 0 bases from V and 0 from J, leaving 4 bases between them. The length of the CDR3 is 14 residues. CDR1 is SEHNR, CDR2 FQNEAQ, per germline (reference sequence). CDR3 bases: TGTGCCAGCAGCTTAGCGGGGAGCACAGATACGCAGTATTTT. It specifies CASSLAGSTDTQYF.

The V call is TRBV18, the J call TRBJ2-3; 11 bases map to TRBD2. Germline-derived CDR1 and CDR2 are KGHSH and LQKENI. The ends lost 4 bases at V and 2 bases at J; junction bases unmatched: 5. CDR3 size: 16 residues. The CDR3, as DNA: TGTGCCAGCTCACTCCTAGCGGGGGGCCTCACAGATACGCAGTATTTT. Its translation: CASSLLAGGLTDTQYF.

V and J are TRBV19 and TRBJ2-7; 8 nucleotides match TRBD1. Germline CDR1 LNHDA, CDR2 SQIVND (reference sequence). The CDR3 runs to 15 residues. V shed 4 bases and J 3 bases; nucleotides not matched to a gene: 8. In nucleotides, the CDR3 is TGTGCCAGTAGTAACAGGGACAGGTTGCGCTACGAGCAGTACTTC. Protein sequence: CASSNRDRLRYEQYF.

This clone was counted a single time. V usage is TRBV6-1 and J usage is TRBJ1-1; D remains ambiguous. The CDR3 has 14 residues. Germline-derived CDR1 and CDR2 are MNHNS and SASEGT. V was cut by 2 bases and J by 1 base, with 8 bases left in between. Here the CDR3 reads CASSELGQNTEAFF. DNA for the CDR3: TGTGCCAGCAGTGAACTAGGCCAGAACACTGAAGCTTTCTTT.